One and the same sample provided the 8 T cell receptor beta chains below, sequenced in a study of T cell responses to AZD1222 COVID-19 vaccine. Here immunoSEQ multiplex PCR was the method, and the copy in TCRdb shows in-frame clones only, minus some. The top ten hold 15% to 20% of the sample, which has approximately 21,000 clones, about four fifths seen once. The sequenced sample was peripheral blood, obtained 28 days after the second AZD1222 dose. The receptors shown here come from an adult who received the AZD1222 COVID-19 vaccine.

This clone was counted between two and nine times. This chain uses TRBV7-6 with TRBJ2-7; 14 bases align to TRBD2. V lost 3 bases to trimming and J lost 4 bases; unmatched junction nucleotides: 8. This CDR3 comprises 17 residues. The V gene's germline CDR1 is SGHVS and CDR2 FNYEAQ. The CDR3 DNA follows: TGTGCCAGCAGCTTGACTAGCGGGAGGGGTATCCCTTACGAGCAGTACTTC. This codes for CASSLTSGRGIPYEQYF.

V and J are TRBV3-1 (or the pseudogene TRBV3-2) and TRBJ2-2; a possible D gene is TRBD2 (6 bases). The CDR3 sequence is 19 residues long. With 0 bases removed from V and 6 bases from J, the gap between germline ends came to 23 bases. Looked up from germline, CDR1 is LGHDT and CDR2 is YNNKEL (reference sequence). CDR3 in amino acids: CASSQDRGTLYEAAGELFF. The CDR3 DNA is TGTGCCAGCAGCCAAGATCGGGGGACCCTCTATGAGGCAGCCGGGGAGCTGTTTTTT.

The rearrangement uses TRBV9 and TRBJ2-7; 9 positions match TRBD2. V gave up 0 bases and J gave up 0 bases; unmatched junction bases: 1. This CDR3 spans 15 amino acids. Germline CDR1 and CDR2: SGDLS and YYNGEE. CDR3 nucleotides: TGTGCCAGCAGCGTAGCTAGCGGGACCTCCTACGAGCAGTACTTC. Its protein is CASSVASGTSYEQYF.

The rearrangement links TRBV6-5 to TRBJ1-4; a possible D gene is TRBD1 (6 bases). The CDR3 is 14 amino acids. The V and J ends lost 2 bases and 8 bases respectively, with 12 bases between them. CDR1 is MNHEY and CDR2 is SVGAGI in the germline V gene. CDR3 nucleotide sequence: TGTGCCAGCAGTTACATCTCAGGGGCCGAAAAACTGTTTTTT. Residues: CASSYISGAEKLFF.

The chain employs TRBV6-5 and TRBJ2-7, with 7 bases lining up with TRBD2. The ends lost 10 bases at V and 0 bases at J; junction bases unmatched: 12. The CDR3 is 15 amino acids. CDR1 is MNHEY, CDR2 SVGAGI, per germline. The CDR3 here is CATSGRGERSYEQYF. The DNA for the CDR3 is TGTGCCACTTCTGGTCGGGGGGAACGCTCCTACGAGCAGTACTTC.

The J gene is TRBJ2-3, the V gene TRBV10-1, with TRBD2 as a possible D gene (6 bases). The germline V gene has CDR1 WNHNN and CDR2 SYGVQD (reference sequence). Trimming shortened V by 10 bases and J by 0 bases, and 20 bases separated the two germline ends. The CDR3 totals 16 residues. The CDR3 region has the DNA TGCGCCAATCAGAGAATCTCAGGGACTAGCACAGATACGCAGTATTTT. This gives the protein CANQRISGTSTDTQYF.

The chain uses TRBV4-3 and TRBJ1-2; D possibly corresponds to TRBD1 (5 bases). The germline V gene has CDR1 LGHNA and CDR2 YSLEER. The CDR3 is 13 residues long. V was shortened by 7 bases and J by 2 bases, with 11 bases between the two germline ends. CDR3 loop: CASTSTDNYGYTF. CDR3 DNA sequence: TGCGCCAGCACTTCGACAGACAACTATGGCTACACCTTC.

This clone was detected only once. The rearrangement joins TRBV6-2 or TRBV6-3 to TRBJ2-7; maybe TRBD1 (5 bases). The V and J ends lost 2 bases and 2 bases respectively, with 16 bases between them. This CDR3 is built from 16 residues. The germline CDR1 and CDR2 sequences are MNHEY and SVGEGT. CDR3 in DNA: TGTGCCAGCAGTTACAGGGCGGTGGGGCTAGCCTACGAGCAGTACTTC. Residues: CASSYRAVGLAYEQYF.